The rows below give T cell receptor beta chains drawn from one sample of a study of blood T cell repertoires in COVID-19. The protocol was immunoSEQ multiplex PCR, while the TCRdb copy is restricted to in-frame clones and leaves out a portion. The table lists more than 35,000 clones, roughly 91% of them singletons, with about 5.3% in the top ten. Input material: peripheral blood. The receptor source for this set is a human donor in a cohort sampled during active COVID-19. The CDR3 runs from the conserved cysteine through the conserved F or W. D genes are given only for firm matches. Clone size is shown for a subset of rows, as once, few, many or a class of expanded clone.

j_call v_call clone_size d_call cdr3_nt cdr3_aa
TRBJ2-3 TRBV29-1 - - TGCAGCGTTGGACAACCGACAGATACGCAGTATTTT CSVGQPTDTQYF
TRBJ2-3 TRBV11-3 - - TGTGCCAGCAGCTTAGGTCGAGCGGTGAGAACAGATACGCAGTATTTT CASSLGRAVRTDTQYF
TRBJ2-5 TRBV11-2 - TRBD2 TGTGCCAGCAGCCCCGGACTAGCGAGGACCCAGTACTTC CASSPGLARTQYF
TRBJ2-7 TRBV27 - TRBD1 TGTGCCAGCAGGACCTCCCCCGGGACAGGGGGCGAGCAGTACTTC CASRTSPGTGGEQYF
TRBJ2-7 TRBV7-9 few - TGTGCCGGCAGGGGAGGGGATGCCTACGAGCAGTACTTC CAGRGGDAYEQYF
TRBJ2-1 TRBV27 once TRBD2 TGTGCCAGCAGTTCAACTAGCGGGGCTTACAATGAGCAGTTCTTC CASSSTSGAYNEQFF
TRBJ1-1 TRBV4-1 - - TGCGCCAGCAGCTCAGGCCAGGGGTTGAACACTGAAGCTTTCTTT CASSSGQGLNTEAFF
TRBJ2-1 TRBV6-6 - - TGTGCCAGCAGTTACGTCAGGGGCTCCTACAATGAGCAGTTCTTC CASSYVRGSYNEQFF
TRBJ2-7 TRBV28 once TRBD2 TGTGCCAGCAGTTTCCCGACTAGCGGGAGGGCCTGGAGCTCCTACGAGCAGTACTTC CASSFPTSGRAWSSYEQYF
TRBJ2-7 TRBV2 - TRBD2 TGTGCCAGCACGCTAGCGGGAAACTACGAGCAGTACTTC CASTLAGNYEQYF
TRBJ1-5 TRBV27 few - TGTGCCAGCAGCTCGGGGGGCATAAATCAGCCCCAGCATTTT CASSSGGINQPQHF
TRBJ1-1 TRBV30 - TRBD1 TGTGCCTGGAGGACAGGGGGGAGTACTGAAGCTTTCTTT CAWRTGGSTEAFF
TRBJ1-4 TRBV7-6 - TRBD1 TGTGCCAGCGGGACAGGGGTCGTAACTAATGAAAAACTGTTTTTT CASGTGVVTNEKLFF
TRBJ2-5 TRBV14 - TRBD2 TGTGCCAGCAGCTCACGTCGACTAGCGGGAGGACAAGAGACCCAGTACTTC CASSSRRLAGGQETQYF
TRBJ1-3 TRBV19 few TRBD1 TGTGCCAGTAAGCCGACAGGGTCTGGAAACACCATATATTTT CASKPTGSGNTIYF
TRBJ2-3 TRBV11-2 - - TGTGCCAGCAGCCGGGACTTCACAGATACGCAGTATTTT CASSRDFTDTQYF
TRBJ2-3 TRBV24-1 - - TGTGCCACCAGTGACCTCTCAACCAGTGGCCCAGATACGCAGTATTTT CATSDLSTSGPDTQYF
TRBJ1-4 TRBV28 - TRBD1 TGTGCCAGCAGCCTCAGGACAGGGGCAATCAAGACTAATGAAAAACTGTTTTTT CASSLRTGAIKTNEKLFF
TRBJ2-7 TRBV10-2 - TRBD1 TGCGCCAGCAGAAACGGACAGGGGTCCTACGAGCAGTACTTC CASRNGQGSYEQYF
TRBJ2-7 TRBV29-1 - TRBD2 TGCAGCGTTGTGGGCCTAGCGGGAGGGCGGAGCTCCTACGAGCAGTACTTC CSVVGLAGGRSSYEQYF
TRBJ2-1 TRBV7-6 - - TGTGCCAGCAGCTCAGGACTACAATCCTTCAACAATGAGCAGTTCTTC CASSSGLQSFNNEQFF
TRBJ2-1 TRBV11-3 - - TGTGCCAGCAGCTTCGAGGTAGGCGGGTCTTCCTACAATGAGCAGTTCTTC CASSFEVGGSSYNEQFF
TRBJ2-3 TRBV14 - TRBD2 TGTGCCAGCAGCCGCTCTCCCGGGACTAGCGGGAGTGGGTTGGCAGATACGCAGTATTTT CASSRSPGTSGSGLADTQYF
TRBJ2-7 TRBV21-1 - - TGTGCCAGCAGCTCAAACGGTCGTATCCCCTACGAGCAGTACTTC CASSSNGRIPYEQYF
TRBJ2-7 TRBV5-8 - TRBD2 TGTGCCAGCAGTAAAGGACTAGCGGGGTTCTACGAGCAGTACTTC CASSKGLAGFYEQYF
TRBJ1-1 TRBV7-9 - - TGTGCCAGCAGCCCCCCCTGGAACACTGAAGCTTTCTTT CASSPPWNTEAFF
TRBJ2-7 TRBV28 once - TGTGCCAGCAGTTTATCCGGCGTACCAGAGCGGACGGGAGCCGACCGCCCTACCTACGAGCAGTACTTC CASSLSGVPERTGADRPTYEQYF
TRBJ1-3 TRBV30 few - TGTGCCTGGAGTTCAATTGGAAACACCATATATTTT CAWSSIGNTIYF